Listed here are 20 T cell receptor beta chains from one sample, sequenced in a study of glioma-infiltrating T cells. Using RNA template, CDR3s of TCR alpha and beta were amplified with iRepertoire arm-PCR. MiXCR, applied by TCRdb to the multiplex PCR reads, yields one record per CDR3 protein. The sample consists of about 89,000 distinct CDR3 sequences, 20% to 25% of them appearing once. Sequencing input: glioma tissue, nonneoplastic brain tissue, or PBMCs (not recorded which). Source of these receptors: a human donor with low-grade glioma or glioblastoma, undergoing nonglioma brain surgery, or in good health (not recorded which).

The CDR3 spells CSAGGGRFGTQYF. DNA of the CDR3: TGCAGTGCTGGGGGGGGGCGGTTCGGGACCCAGTACTTC. V usage is TRBV20-1 and J usage is TRBJ2-5; the D gene is possibly TRBD2 (7 bases). CDR3 length: 13 amino acids. Germline values: CDR1 DFQATT, CDR2 SNEGSKA (reference sequence). Between the trimmed V and J ends, which lost 5 bases and 7 bases, there was a span of 17 bases.

This clonotype was found a few times. The chain recombines TRBV4-1 with TRBJ2-1, with 7 bases that match TRBD1. This CDR3 is built from 16 residues. Germline values: CDR1 MGHRA, CDR2 YSYEKL. Trimming at V came to 0 bases and at J to 5 bases, leaving 7 bases not matched to a gene. DNA for the CDR3: TGCGCCAGCAGCCAAGACCCCAGGGGGTCGCACAATGAGCAGTTCTTC. Translated: CASSQDPRGSHNEQFF.

This clonotype showed up many times. The chain carries TRBV12-3 or TRBV12-4 and TRBJ1-1; possible D gene TRBD1, 5 bases. V was clipped by 3 bases and J by 1 base, with 6 bases between them. The CDR3 consists of 13 residues. The CDR3 DNA sequence: TGTGCCAGCAGTTTTGGGGGGAACACTGAAGCTTTCTTT. Its translation: CASSFGGNTEAFF.

The chain couples TRBV12-3 or TRBV12-4 to TRBJ1-3, with 9 bases matching TRBD1. This CDR3 has 16 residues. Trimming removed 6 bases from V and 3 bases from J; junction bases left unmatched: 9. Here the CDR3 reads CASSSPKDRGGNTIYF. The CDR3 DNA is TGTGCCAGCAGCTCCCCGAAGGACAGGGGTGGAAACACCATATATTTT.

In its sample, this clonotype was seen many times. V and J are TRBV19 and TRBJ2-7; 10 positions match TRBD1. V lost 6 bases and J lost 3; bases outside the gene matches: 8. CDR1 is LNHDA and CDR2 is SQIVND in the germline V gene (reference sequence). The CDR3 consists of 15 residues. The CDR3 region is CASRPGQGSYYEQYF. CDR3 in DNA: TGTGCCAGTAGGCCGGGACAGGGGAGTTACTACGAGCAGTACTTC.

The rearrangement uses TRBV4-2 and TRBJ2-2, with 11 positions matching TRBD2. Trimming removed 2 bases from V and 6 bases from J; junction bases left unmatched: 5. The CDR3 has 16 amino acids. Germline assignment: CDR1 LGHNA and CDR2 YNFKEQ. CDR3 residues: CASSQRSSGRPGELFF. The DNA of the CDR3 is TGTGCCAGCAGCCAACGATCTAGCGGGAGGCCCGGGGAGCTGTTTTTT.

This clonotype was picked up many times. The chain uses TRBV6-1 and TRBJ2-7, with 13 nucleotides matching TRBD2. The CDR3 has 14 amino acids. Germline V gives CDR1 MNHNS, CDR2 SASEGT. The J segment lost 4 bases and the V segment lost 7 bases, leaving 4 bases of the junction unmatched. DNA for the CDR3: TGTGCCAGCACCCCACTAGCGGGAGGGTACGAGCAGTACTTC. It translates to CASTPLAGGYEQYF.

This clonotype showed up many times. V usage is TRBV28 and J usage is TRBJ1-3, with D perhaps matching TRBD1 (5 bases). Germline V lookup: CDR1 MDHEN, CDR2 SYDVKM. There are 18 residues in the CDR3. The germline V and J ends were trimmed by 7 bases and 0 bases, with 22 bases remaining between them. The CDR3 bases are TGTGCCAGCACCTTAGGGGCGGGCAGAACCCACTCTGGAAACACCATATATTTT. As protein: CASTLGAGRTHSGNTIYF.

This rearrangement joins TRBV12-5 to TRBJ1-5, with D unclear. This CDR3 has 18 residues. V gave up 0 bases and J gave up 7 bases, with 22 bases separating them. In germline, CDR1 is LGHNT, CDR2 FRNRAP. CDR3 region: CASGLVPMRWQEGQPQHF. CDR3 sequence (DNA): TGTGCTAGTGGTTTGGTACCCATGAGGTGGCAGGAGGGACAGCCCCAGCATTTT.

This clonotype was recorded at least ten times. The gene calls are TRBV2 and TRBJ1-5; 10 bases match TRBD1. The germline V gene has CDR1 SNHLY and CDR2 FYNNEI. This CDR3 comprises 15 residues. V was clipped by 4 bases and J by 1 base; unmatched bases: 1. The CDR3 is CASSGQGASNQPQHF. DNA of the CDR3: TGTGCCAGCAGTGGACAGGGGGCAAGCAATCAGCCCCAGCATTTT.

In its sample, this clonotype was seen many times. This chain links TRBV7-2 with TRBJ2-6; tentative D call: TRBD1 (6 bases). The V and J ends lost 5 bases and 2 bases respectively, with 10 bases between them. The CDR3 extends over 15 amino acids. Germline V gene data show CDR1 as SGHTA and CDR2 as FQGNSA. CDR3 residues: CASSQNRAGANVLTF. The CDR3 nucleotides read TGTGCCAGCAGCCAAAACAGGGCTGGGGCCAACGTCCTGACTTTC.

This clonotype has a count of ten or more. This chain joins TRBV6-1 and TRBJ2-1; TRBD2 aligns across 9 bases. V lost 5 bases, J lost 1 base, and 18 bases stayed unmatched. This CDR3 contains 20 residues. Germline loops: CDR1 MNHNS, CDR2 SASEGT. The CDR3, as DNA: TGTGCCAGCAGTTGGACCTATAGCGGGAGAGAAGGTGTGTCCTACAATGAGCAGTTCTTC. It translates to CASSWTYSGREGVSYNEQFF.

The table lists this clonotype with many counts. The chain has TRBV7-8 and TRBJ1-4, with unresolved D. Germline V gene sequence: CDR1 SGHVS, CDR2 FQNEAQ. The length of the CDR3 is 11 residues. V lost 3 bases to trimming and J lost 7 bases, with 3 bases between them. The DNA for the CDR3 is TGTGCCAGCAGCTTCAGTGAAAAACTGTTTTTT. Amino acid sequence: CASSFSEKLFF.

This clonotype came up many times. The V gene is TRBV6-1, the J gene TRBJ2-3; 7 bases fit TRBD1. J lost 2 bases, V lost 4 bases, and 6 bases had no gene match. Per the germline V gene, CDR1 is MNHNS and CDR2 is SASEGT. There are 15 residues in the CDR3. CDR3 residues: CASSGRTGLTDTQYF. The CDR3 nucleotides read TGTGCCAGCAGTGGGAGGACAGGCCTCACAGATACGCAGTATTTT.

V usage is TRBV29-1 and J usage is TRBJ1-2; 8 nucleotides match TRBD1. The CDR3 has 13 amino acids. The V and J ends lost 4 bases and 3 bases, in that order; junction bases with no gene match: 4. From germline, CDR1 is SQVTM and CDR2 ANQGSEA. CDR3 coding DNA: TGCAGCGTTGTAGGACAGGGCCACTATGGCTACACCTTC. Translation gives CSVVGQGHYGYTF. The full variable domain, rest sourced from reference TRBV29-1 and TRBJ1-2, is SAVISQKPSRDICQRGTSLTIQCQVDSQVTMMFWYRQQPGQSLTLIATANQGSEATYESGFVIDKFPISRPNLTFSTLTVSNMSPEDSSIYLCSVVGQGHYGYTFGSGTRLTVV.

Ten or more counts support this clonotype. The chain is built from TRBV20-1 and TRBJ2-7, with 8 nucleotides matching TRBD2. Germline values: CDR1 DFQATT, CDR2 SNEGSKA (reference sequence). The ends lost 6 bases at V and 3 bases at J; junction bases unmatched: 7. The CDR3 runs 13 residues. In nucleotides, the CDR3 is TGCAGTGCCCAAACGGGGGGGCTCTACGAGCAGTACTTC. Translation gives CSAQTGGLYEQYF.

There are a few counts of this clonotype. The chain links TRBV19 to TRBJ2-5; 9 positions agree with TRBD1. CDR1 is LNHDA, CDR2 SQIVND, per germline (reference sequence). V trimming: 8 bases; J trimming: 1 base; junction bases outside the gene matches: 8. CDR3 length equals 15 residues. The CDR3 DNA follows: TGTGCCAGTCGCGGACCGGGACAGGGCCAAGAGACCCAGTACTTC. Amino acids: CASRGPGQGQETQYF.

This clonotype showed up just a few times. V usage is TRBV5-1 and J usage is TRBJ2-7; D call uncertain. CDR1 SGHRS and CDR2 YFSETQ come from the germline V gene. Deletions cut 5 bases from V and 0 bases from J, with 15 bases between. The CDR3 contains 15 residues. The DNA of the CDR3 is TGCGCCAGCAGAGCCGCAGACCCGAGCTCCTACGAGCAGTACTTC. It encodes CASRAADPSSYEQYF.

This clonotype was found a few times. V and J are TRBV19 and TRBJ2-3; no clear D gene. This CDR3 is built from 13 residues. The V gene's germline CDR1 is LNHDA and CDR2 SQIVND (reference sequence). V was cut by 6 bases and J by 6 bases, with 13 bases left in between. In nucleotides, the CDR3 is TGTGCCAGTAGATGGACGCCTGGGGATACGCAGTATTTT. This gives the protein CASRWTPGDTQYF.

To note about this clonotype: A read error is possible here, since a much larger clone lies one base away. The CDR3 nucleotides read TGTGCCAGCAGCCAATTGCTAGGTCAGCCCCAGCATTTT. Its translation: CASSQLLGQPQHF. The chain combines TRBV3-1 with TRBJ1-5; no firm D call. The germline V gene has CDR1 LGHDT and CDR2 YNNKEL (reference sequence). The CDR3 is made up of 13 amino acids. The V and J ends lost 2 bases and 6 bases respectively, with 8 bases between them.